This is a list of T cell receptor beta chains from one sample in a study of blood T cell repertoires in COVID-19. TCRdb keeps only in-frame clones here, not all; method: immunoSEQ multiplex PCR. The sample has around 72,000 clones, just over 85% seen once. Sequencing was carried out using peripheral blood. These receptors were taken from a man between 65 and 79 years old with active or convalescent COVID-19. Each CDR3 is given with its conserved first and last residue. A D gene is named only where the DNA matches it firmly. Clone size is stated in some rows and not others, as once, few, many or a class when expanded.

D,size,V,J,DNA,CDR3
.,.,TRBV3-1/TRBV3-2,TRBJ2-5,TGTGCCAGCCGATATGGCGGGTGGGACCAAGAGACCCAGTACTTC,CASRYGGWDQETQYF
TRBD1,.,TRBV11-3,TRBJ2-7,TGTGCCAGCAGCGACACGGGACAGGTGAAAAATAGCTCCTACGAGCAGTACTTC,CASSDTGQVKNSSYEQYF
.,few,TRBV15,TRBJ2-7,TGTGCCACCAGCAGAGATCGGGGTTCGGAGGAGCAGTACTTC,CATSRDRGSEEQYF
.,once,TRBV6-5,TRBJ1-6,TGTGCCAGCAATCCCAGCTATAATTCACCCCTCCACTTT,CASNPSYNSPLHF
.,.,TRBV2,TRBJ2-4,TGTGCCAGCAGTCGGACACTAGCCAAAAACATTCAGTACTTC,CASSRTLAKNIQYF
TRBD1,.,TRBV19,TRBJ2-5,TGTGCCAGTAGTCCACAGGGGTCCGAAGAGACCCAGTACTTC,CASSPQGSEETQYF
.,.,TRBV5-4,TRBJ1-5,TGTGCCAGCAGGTGCCCGGGAGTAACACTATATCCAAATCAGCCCCAGCATTTT,CASRCPGVTLYPNQPQHF
TRBD1,few,TRBV20-1,TRBJ2-7,TGCAGTGCTAGTGCGGACAGGAGTTCCTACGAGCAGTACTTC,CSASADRSSYEQYF
TRBD1,.,TRBV9,TRBJ2-5,TGTGCCAGCAGCGTAGGCACAAAGGGGACAGCCACTGAGACCCAGTACTTC,CASSVGTKGTATETQYF
.,.,TRBV5-1,TRBJ1-1,TGCGCCAGCAGTACGGACGGACAATTGAACACTGAAGCTTTCTTT,CASSTDGQLNTEAFF
TRBD2,.,TRBV4-1,TRBJ2-7,TGCGCCAGCAGCCGTACGTTCGAGACTAGCGTATCCGAGCAGTACTTC,CASSRTFETSVSEQYF
TRBD1,.,TRBV7-2,TRBJ2-7,TGTGCCAGCAGCTTAGGGACAGGGATTTACGAGCAGTACTTC,CASSLGTGIYEQYF
.,.,TRBV5-6,TRBJ1-1,TGTGCCAGCAGCTTAGCCATCTACACTGAAGCTTTCTTT,CASSLAIYTEAFF
TRBD1,.,TRBV29-1,TRBJ2-5,TGCAGCGTTTGGGGACAGGGGGCCGGGGAGACCCAGTACTTC,CSVWGQGAGETQYF
.,.,TRBV5-1,TRBJ2-2,TGCGCCAGCGGCTCTATGAACACCGGGGAGCTGTTTTTT,CASGSMNTGELFF
.,.,TRBV7-9,TRBJ2-5,TGTGCCAGCAGCTTATGGCGTGTGGGGCGGGAGACCCAGTACTTC,CASSLWRVGRETQYF
TRBD1,.,TRBV6-6,TRBJ1-5,TGTGCCAGCAGTTCGAGGACAGGGGAGGACCAGCCCCAGCATTTT,CASSSRTGEDQPQHF
TRBD1,.,TRBV13,TRBJ1-1,TGTGCCAGCAGCTTTAGGACAGGGCGGGGCACTGAAGCTTTCTTT,CASSFRTGRGTEAFF
TRBD1,.,TRBV7-2,TRBJ1-2,TGTGCCAGCAGCTTAGGTTTATGGGACAGGCAAGGTGGCTACACCTTC,CASSLGLWDRQGGYTF
TRBD2,.,TRBV2,TRBJ2-5,TGTGCCAGCAGCCAAGGGCTAGCGGGAAGTGAGACCCAGTACTTC,CASSQGLAGSETQYF
.,.,TRBV30,TRBJ1-6,TGTGCCTGGCAGGAGGGAATCGGCTATAATTCACCCCTCCACTTT,CAWQEGIGYNSPLHF
.,.,TRBV5-1,TRBJ1-2,TGCGCCAGCAGCTTTCAGGGTGGGGGCTACACCTTC,CASSFQGGGYTF
.,.,TRBV5-5,TRBJ1-2,TGTGCCAGCAGCTTGAGCAGGGTCCCTGGCTACACCTTC,CASSLSRVPGYTF
.,.,TRBV4-3,TRBJ1-5,TGCGCCAGCAGCCAAGATCCAGGGACATATTACAATCAGCCCCAGCATTTT,CASSQDPGTYYNQPQHF
.,.,TRBV30,TRBJ2-5,TGTGCCTGGAGTGTACAGTCAGCCTTAGAGACCCAGTACTTC,CAWSVQSALETQYF
.,.,TRBV29-1,TRBJ2-5,TGCAGCGTTAGCACTAGTAGTCAAGAGACCCAGTACTTC,CSVSTSSQETQYF
.,.,TRBV28,TRBJ1-2,TGTGCCAGCAGTTTAGAAGCATATGGCTACACCTTC,CASSLEAYGYTF
.,.,TRBV15,TRBJ1-4,TGTGCCACCAAGGGGTTGACTAATGAAAAACTGTTTTTT,CATKGLTNEKLFF
.,.,TRBV18,TRBJ2-7,TGTGCCAGCTCACCCGGGACCTACGAGCAGTACTTC,CASSPGTYEQYF
TRBD2,.,TRBV19,TRBJ2-1,TGTGCCAGTAGTACGGCCTCTAGCGGGAGGGCATCCTACAATGAGCAGTTCTTC,CASSTASSGRASYNEQFF
TRBD2,few,TRBV6-2/TRBV6-3,TRBJ2-3,TGTGCCAGCAGTTACCAGACTAGCCCCATCAGCACAGATACGCAGTATTTT,CASSYQTSPISTDTQYF
TRBD1,.,TRBV7-2,TRBJ2-7,TGTGCCAGCAGCTTCTTGGGGACCGGGACAGTCCACTTC,CASSFLGTGTVHF
TRBD1,.,TRBV2,TRBJ1-3,TGTGCCAGCAGTGTCTCGCAGGGGGCAGACACCATATATTTT,CASSVSQGADTIYF
TRBD1,.,TRBV10-3,TRBJ1-4,TGTGCCATCGGAGCGGCAGGGGGTAATGAAAAACTGTTTTTT,CAIGAAGGNEKLFF
.,.,TRBV7-9,TRBJ2-3,TGTGCCAGCAGCCCGGGGGGCACAGATACGCAGTATTTT,CASSPGGTDTQYF
TRBD2,.,TRBV6-5,TRBJ2-1,TGTGCCAGCAGTTACACCTGGACTAGCGGCTACAATGAGCAGTTCTTC,CASSYTWTSGYNEQFF
.,.,TRBV18,TRBJ2-5,TGTGCCAGCTCACCATATACCGGAGAGACCCAGTACTTC,CASSPYTGETQYF
.,.,TRBV7-2,TRBJ2-7,TGTGCCACGGCCCTTCGGCGGGACCTGGGGGAGCAGTACTTC,CATALRRDLGEQYF
TRBD1,.,TRBV7-2,TRBJ2-7,TGTGCCAGCAGATCCGGACAGGGATCCTACGAGCAGTACTTC,CASRSGQGSYEQYF
.,.,TRBV13,TRBJ2-7,TGTGCCAGCAGCTTAGCAGGAGCGGGCTACGAGCAGTACTTC,CASSLAGAGYEQYF
.,.,TRBV18,TRBJ2-3,TGTGCCAGCTCACCATTCCCAGAAGCGGATACGCAGTATTTT,CASSPFPEADTQYF
.,.,TRBV28,TRBJ1-2,TGTGCCAGCAGTTTAGGGGGGGCGCTACCGTATCGCTACACCTTC,CASSLGGALPYRYTF
TRBD2,.,TRBV5-1,TRBJ2-7,TGCGCCAGCAGCTCACTAGCGGGAGGCCCCTACGAGCAGTACTTC,CASSSLAGGPYEQYF
TRBD2,.,TRBV7-9,TRBJ2-1,TGTGCCAGCAGCTTAGCGCTCGGACTAGGCGGCGATGAGCAGTTCTTC,CASSLALGLGGDEQFF
TRBD1,once,TRBV28,TRBJ2-1,TGTGCCAGCAGTAGGGGACAGGCGAACAATGAGCAGTTCTTC,CASSRGQANNEQFF